What follows are 14 T cell receptor beta chains derived from one specimen sequenced in a study of shared clonotypes between healthy human individuals. Clones were sequenced by immunoSEQ multiplex PCR, and TCRdb holds only the in-frame ones, with some missing. The table shows roughly 2.2 million clones, with more than 80% occurring only once. The sequencing input was naive CD4+ T cells from PBMCs. Subset described: CD45RA+ positively selected. The receptor set was obtained from a young man in good health. Some clones in this sample may be carry-over from other donors' samples.

As regards this clone: The same CDR3 is also encoded by other DNA sequences in this sample. The chain uses TRBV18 and TRBJ1-1, with a possible D match to TRBD1 (5 bases). This CDR3 is 13 amino acids long. With 6 bases removed from V and 1 base from J, the gap between germline ends came to 9 bases. Per the germline V gene, CDR1 is KGHSH and CDR2 is LQKENI. CDR3 nucleotides: TGTGCCAGCTCGGGGGACCAGAACACTGAAGCTTTCTTT. Translating it yields CASSGDQNTEAFF.

V gene TRBV7-9 combines with J gene TRBJ1-3; D gene unclear. Trimming left V 4 bases short and J 2 bases short, with 9 bases between. The CDR3 has 14 residues. CDR1 is SEHNR, CDR2 FQNEAQ, per germline (reference sequence). CDR3 residues: CASSSEHPGNTIYF. The CDR3 DNA reads TGTGCCAGCAGCTCTGAACATCCTGGAAACACCATATATTTT.

The chain is built from TRBV7-8 and TRBJ2-3; unclear D gene. The CDR3 has 13 residues. The V end was cut by 5 bases, the J end by 3 bases, with 9 bases between. Germline values: CDR1 SGHVS, CDR2 FQNEAQ. The CDR3 spells CASSRSRTDTQYF. CDR3 DNA: TGTGCCAGCAGCCGGTCCCGGACAGATACGCAGTATTTT.

This chain links TRBV5-1 with TRBJ1-5; D uncertain. The ends were cut back, 4 bases at V and 7 bases at J, with 6 bases in the middle. Germline values: CDR1 SGHRS, CDR2 YFSETQ. CDR3 length: 11 residues. CDR3 sequence (DNA): TGCGCCAGCAGCCACCTGCAGCCCCAGCATTTT. Encoded protein: CASSHLQPQHF.

The chain links TRBV29-1 to TRBJ2-1, with 9 bases lining up with TRBD2. Looked up from germline, CDR1 is SQVTM and CDR2 is ANQGSEA. This CDR3 has 14 amino acids. With 5 bases clipped from V and 9 bases from J, the junction kept 11 bases outside the gene matches. The CDR3 reads CSVLGLLAGVEQFF. DNA of the CDR3: TGCAGCGTTTTGGGGCTCTTAGCGGGAGTTGAGCAGTTCTTC.

The rearrangement links TRBV7-2 to TRBJ2-2; D is unclear. Germline CDR1 SGHTA, CDR2 FQGNSA. V lost 1 base, J lost 4 bases, and 4 bases lay in between. This CDR3 comprises 13 residues. The CDR3 spells CASSLEITGELFF. The CDR3 DNA is TGTGCCAGCAGCTTAGAAATCACCGGGGAGCTGTTTTTT.

The rearrangement links TRBV10-3 to TRBJ2-5; tentatively, D is TRBD1 or TRBD2 (6 bases each). V was pared by 0 bases and J by 5 bases, with 13 bases between. CDR1 and CDR2 (germline): ENHRY, SYGVKD. The CDR3 consists of 15 residues. The DNA of the CDR3 is TGTGCCATCAGTGAGTCGAGAGGGGGGAAGGAGACCCAGTACTTC. Its translation: CAISESRGGKETQYF.

The V call is TRBV10-1, the J call TRBJ1-1; D is perhaps TRBD1 (5 bases). Per germline, CDR1 WNHNN and CDR2 SYGVQD (reference sequence). CDR3 length equals 16 residues. Trimming cost V 3 bases and J 5 bases, with 19 bases left between them. This CDR3 is CASSEGLGRDVTEAFF. The DNA of the CDR3 is TGCGCCAGCAGTGAAGGGCTGGGCAGGGATGTTACTGAAGCTTTCTTT.

This chain joins TRBV5-1 and TRBJ2-1; 8 nucleotides line up with TRBD1. Germline assignment: CDR1 SGHRS and CDR2 YFSETQ. The V segment lost 1 base and the J segment 2 bases; nucleotides outside the gene matches: 2. This CDR3 comprises 15 residues. The CDR3 bases are TGCGCCAGCAGCTTGTCAGGGGGCGCCTACAATGAGCAGTTCTTC. Amino acid sequence: CASSLSGGAYNEQFF.

This chain uses TRBV27 with TRBJ2-1; tentatively, D is TRBD1 (6 bases). Germline CDR1 MNHEY, CDR2 SMNVEV (reference sequence). With 5 bases removed from V and 0 bases from J, the gap between germline ends came to 29 bases. CDR3 length: 21 amino acids. The CDR3 protein is CASSPYPPAPRQASSYNEQFF. CDR3 nucleotide sequence: TGTGCCAGCAGTCCATACCCTCCCGCTCCGCGACAGGCCAGCTCCTACAATGAGCAGTTCTTC.

V and J are TRBV19 and TRBJ1-3, with 7 positions matching TRBD1. The CDR3 covers 13 residues. Germline CDR1 and CDR2: LNHDA and SQIVND (reference sequence). The ends lost 11 bases at V and 4 bases at J; junction bases unmatched: 8. The CDR3, as DNA: TGTGCCGCCGGTGAGGGGGCAGGAAACACCATATATTTT. Translated: CAAGEGAGNTIYF.

J is TRBJ2-5 and V is TRBV7-2; the match to TRBD1 covers 7 bases. This CDR3 comprises 16 residues. The germline gives CDR1 SGHTA, CDR2 FQGNSA. After removal of 4 bases from V and 3 bases from J, the junction contained 11 bases not matched to a gene. The CDR3 nucleotides read TGTGCCAGCAGCTACCGGACAGGTTTGCAGAAAGAGACCCAGTACTTC. Its translation is CASSYRTGLQKETQYF.

This sequence joins TRBV5-1 and TRBJ1-1; D might be TRBD1 (6 bases). CDR1 and CDR2 (germline): SGHRS, YFSETQ. The CDR3 sequence is 14 residues long. Trimming removed 1 base from V and 3 bases from J, with 10 bases in between. The CDR3 protein is CASSLTGIDTEAFF. The CDR3 nucleotides are TGCGCCAGCAGCTTGACAGGGATCGACACTGAAGCTTTCTTT.

J is TRBJ2-5 and V is TRBV29-1; possible D gene TRBD2, 5 bases. V was pared by 3 bases and J by 5 bases, with 13 bases between. The length of the CDR3 is 13 residues. Germline V gene sequence: CDR1 SQVTM, CDR2 ANQGSEA. CDR3 residues: CSVEVGRRETQYF. DNA of the CDR3: TGCAGCGTTGAGGTGGGCAGGAGGGAGACCCAGTACTTC.